Below are 29 T cell receptor beta chains sequenced from a single sample in a study of blood T cell repertoires in COVID-19. Some clones are missing from TCRdb's copy, which holds only in-frame ones; the method was immunoSEQ multiplex PCR. Found here are 300,000 to 400,000 clones, more than 75% of them singletons; the top ten hold about 1.2%. Material: PBMCs or T cells enriched from blood (not recorded which). The receptor source for this set is a woman aged 18-35 years who had recovered from COVID-19.

The J gene is TRBJ2-7, the V gene TRBV27, with 7 bases that match TRBD2. CDR3 length: 13 residues. The germline gives CDR1 MNHEY, CDR2 SMNVEV (reference sequence). With V trimmed by 8 bases and J by 2 bases, 6 bases remained unmatched. CDR3 DNA sequence: TGTGCCAGCGCTCTAGCGGTGACCTACGAGCAGTACTTC. It specifies CASALAVTYEQYF.

This clone was seen only once. The chain combines TRBV2 with TRBJ2-2, with D possibly matching TRBD2 (6 bases). This CDR3 comprises 19 residues. Per the germline V gene, CDR1 is SNHLY and CDR2 is FYNNEI. V was clipped by 3 bases and J by 3 bases, with 23 bases between them. The CDR3 is CASSELGTYNQGYTGELFF. The CDR3 DNA reads TGTGCCAGCAGTGAGCTAGGGACTTACAACCAGGGTTACACCGGGGAGCTGTTTTTT. The full variable domain, rest sourced from reference TRBV2 and TRBJ2-2, is EPEVTQTPSHQVTQMGQEVILRCVPISNHLYFYWYRQILGQKVEFLVSFYNNEISEKSEIFDDQFSVERPDGSNFTLKIRSTKLEDSAMYFCASSELGTYNQGYTGELFFGEGSRLTVL.

The chain carries TRBV19 and TRBJ2-1; 10 positions agree with TRBD2. The CDR3 length is 18 residues. Germline V gene data show CDR1 as LNHDA and CDR2 as SQIVND (reference sequence). With 5 bases clipped from V and 0 bases from J, the junction kept 10 bases outside the gene matches. The CDR3 region has the DNA TGTGCCAGTAGTCCCAGGGAGCGGGGGGGTATCTCCTACAATGAGCAGTTCTTC. Amino acids: CASSPRERGGISYNEQFF.

The genes are TRBV9 and TRBJ1-3, with D unresolved. V was cut by 7 bases and J by 3 bases, with 5 bases left in between. The CDR3 extends over 11 amino acids. CDR1 is SGDLS, CDR2 YYNGEE, per germline. The CDR3 is CASGGGNTIYF. DNA of the CDR3: TGTGCCAGCGGAGGTGGAAACACCATATATTTT.

V usage is TRBV18 and J usage is TRBJ1-5; maybe TRBD1 (5 bases). V was clipped by 3 bases and J by 1 base, with 13 bases between them. The germline gives CDR1 KGHSH, CDR2 LQKENI. This CDR3 is built from 16 residues. The CDR3 here is CASSPVGGGSNQPQHF. The CDR3 DNA is TGTGCCAGCTCACCCGTCGGGGGTGGGAGCAATCAGCCCCAGCATTTT. Full variable domain (remainder filled in from reference TRBV18 and TRBJ1-5): NAGVMQNPRHLVRRRGQEARLRCSPMKGHSHVYWYRQLPEEGLKFMVYLQKENIIDESGMPKERFSAEFPKEGPSILRIQQVVRGDSAAYFCASSPVGGGSNQPQHFGDGTRLSIL.

This rearrangement joins TRBV28 to TRBJ1-1; D gene ambiguous. Trimming took 5 bases from V and 2 from J, leaving 6 bases between them. Germline assignment: CDR1 MDHEN and CDR2 SYDVKM. The CDR3 has 12 residues. As DNA, the CDR3 is TGTGCCAGCAGTCCACTTAACACTGAAGCTTTCTTT. Residues: CASSPLNTEAFF.

J is TRBJ2-3 and V is TRBV19; a possible D gene is TRBD1 (6 bases). The CDR3 is 15 residues long. Trimming took 3 bases from V and 0 from J, leaving 10 bases between them. Germline CDR1 LNHDA, CDR2 SQIVND (reference sequence). The CDR3 loop is CASSMGATSTDTQYF. The CDR3 bases are TGTGCCAGTAGTATGGGGGCGACTAGCACAGATACGCAGTATTTT.

The chain carries TRBV27 and TRBJ2-2; 13 bases map to TRBD2. The CDR3 extends over 16 amino acids. V lost 6 bases and J lost 5; bases outside the gene matches: 6. CDR1 is MNHEY and CDR2 is SMNVEV in the germline V gene (reference sequence). DNA for the CDR3: TGTGCCAGCAGACTAGCGGGGGGGCTAAGGACCGGGGAGCTGTTTTTT. Translating gives CASRLAGGLRTGELFF.

A remark on this clone: The same CDR3 is also encoded by other DNA sequences in this sample. This rearrangement joins TRBV9 to TRBJ2-5, with D tentatively TRBD1 (6 bases). The CDR3 runs to 14 residues. Germline V gives CDR1 SGDLS, CDR2 YYNGEE. V lost 0 bases to trimming and J lost 5 bases, with 11 bases between them. The CDR3 here is CASSVGYREETQYF. The CDR3 DNA reads as TGTGCCAGCAGCGTAGGTTACAGGGAGGAGACCCAGTACTTC.

The chain links TRBV3-1 (or the pseudogene TRBV3-2) to TRBJ2-2, with 7 bases fitting TRBD2. There are 12 residues in the CDR3. V was clipped by 7 bases and J by 6 bases; unmatched bases: 2. Germline CDR1 reads LGHDT; CDR2 reads YNNKEL (reference sequence). The CDR3 reads CASKAGSGELFF. The CDR3 nucleotides are TGTGCCAGCAAAGCGGGATCCGGGGAGCTGTTTTTT.

V is TRBV6-5 and J is TRBJ1-4, with D possibly TRBD1 on 5 matching bases. Germline V gene sequence: CDR1 MNHEY, CDR2 SVGAGI. This CDR3 spans 14 amino acids. V lost 7 bases and J lost 8, with 17 bases in between. CDR3 protein: CASTWGRIREKLFF. The CDR3 DNA is TGTGCCAGCACCTGGGGCAGGATACGGGAAAAACTGTTTTTT.

This clone has a single count. J is TRBJ1-2 and V is TRBV5-1; 9 nucleotides match TRBD1. There are 16 residues in the CDR3. V lost 3 bases to trimming and J lost 7 bases; unmatched junction nucleotides: 13. Germline CDR1 and CDR2: SGHRS and YFSETQ. CDR3 amino acids: CASSYRPGTGIIGYTF. CDR3 DNA: TGCGCCAGCAGCTATCGTCCCGGGACAGGGATTATTGGCTACACCTTC. The full variable domain, in which reference TRBV5-1 and TRBJ1-2 provide the parts outside the CDR3, is KAGVTQTPRYLIKTRGQQVTLSCSPISGHRSVSWYQQTPGQGLQFLFEYFSETQRNKGNFPGRFSGRQFSNSRSEMNVSTLELGDSALYLCASSYRPGTGIIGYTFGSGTRLTVV.

The J gene is TRBJ1-2, the V gene TRBV28; D not resolved. This CDR3 has 13 amino acids. The V end lost 7 bases, the J end lost 5 bases, and 14 bases lay between the germline ends. CDR1 MDHEN and CDR2 SYDVKM come from the germline V gene. CDR3 sequence: CASNGEFPYGYTF. In DNA form, the CDR3 reads TGTGCCAGCAACGGGGAGTTCCCATATGGCTACACCTTC.

V gene TRBV7-8 combines with J gene TRBJ1-6, with 8 positions matching TRBD1. V lost 1 base and J lost 0; bases outside the gene matches: 5. The CDR3 length is 18 residues. Germline-derived CDR1 and CDR2 are SGHVS and FQNEAQ. The CDR3 coding sequence is TGTGCCAGCAGCTTAGGCCTACAGGGGGGCTCCTATAATTCACCCCTCCACTTT. Its protein product is CASSLGLQGGSYNSPLHF.

This clone occurred once. The CDR3 region is CTSSQGTGQDEKLFF. The CDR3 DNA follows: TGCACCAGCAGCCAAGGAACTGGGCAGGATGAAAAACTGTTTTTT. The gene calls are TRBV1 and TRBJ1-4; the table names TRBD1, a call not compared with the DNA. TRBV1 is a known pseudogene. This CDR3 comprises 15 residues.

CDR3 sequence reads: CASSIGDRGLQPQHF. The CDR3 DNA sequence: TGTGCCAGTAGTATAGGGGACAGGGGGCTTCAGCCCCAGCATTTT. This rearrangement joins TRBV19 to TRBJ1-5; 12 bases are a match to TRBD1. Per germline, CDR1 LNHDA and CDR2 SQIVND (reference sequence). The J segment lost 6 bases and the V segment lost 1 base, leaving 1 base of the junction unmatched. The CDR3 runs to 15 residues.

This clone was seen more than once but under ten times. This rearrangement joins TRBV7-9 to TRBJ2-7; D not certain. The length of the CDR3 is 14 residues. The germline V gene has CDR1 SEHNR and CDR2 FQNEAQ (reference sequence). The V end was cut by 6 bases, the J end by 5 bases, with 17 bases between. Here the CDR3 DNA reads TGTGCCAGCAGACGTAATTCGGTTCAAGACGAGCAGTACTTC. Protein sequence: CASRRNSVQDEQYF.

This chain joins TRBV11-2 and TRBJ1-6; possible D gene TRBD1, 5 bases. V was shortened by 2 bases and J by 0 bases, with 14 bases between the two germline ends. The germline V gene encodes CDR1 SGHAT and CDR2 FQNNGV. The CDR3 runs to 18 residues. CDR3 amino acids: CASSLPDSSYSYNSPLHF. CDR3 nucleotides: TGTGCCAGCAGCTTACCTGACAGTTCATACTCCTATAATTCACCCCTCCACTTT.

The chain links TRBV6-6 to TRBJ2-7; 8 bases map to TRBD1. Germline V gene lookup returns CDR1 MNHNY and CDR2 SVGAGI (reference sequence). The CDR3 is made up of 16 amino acids. V lost 2 bases to trimming and J lost 6 bases; unmatched junction nucleotides: 12. The CDR3 region is CASSYGTGPPRGEQYF. The CDR3 nucleotides read TGTGCCAGCAGTTACGGGACAGGCCCCCCTCGGGGCGAGCAGTACTTC.

The V and J genes are TRBV9 and TRBJ2-2; 9 nucleotides agree with TRBD1. J gave up 7 bases and V 1 base, and 11 bases lay outside the gene matches. CDR3 size: 17 residues. Germline assignment: CDR1 SGDLS and CDR2 YYNGEE. The CDR3 sequence: CASSVTTQGAGVGELFF. As DNA, the CDR3 is TGTGCCAGCAGCGTAACCACACAGGGGGCAGGGGTCGGGGAGCTGTTTTTT.

As concerns this clone: Sequence at one end of the junction differs from germline and may be a read error. The chain joins TRBV7-9 to TRBJ2-7; TRBD1 agrees at 12 bases. Per the germline V gene, CDR1 is SEHNR and CDR2 is FQNEAQ (reference sequence). The CDR3 extends over 14 amino acids. The CDR3 here is CASSLGTGGLEPYF. The CDR3 nucleotides are TGTGCCAGCAGCTTGGGGACAGGGGGCTTAGAGCCGTACTTC. Full variable domain (missing parts from reference TRBV7-9 and TRBJ2-7): DTGVSQNPRHKITKRGQNVTFRCDPISEHNRLYWYRQTLGQGPEFLTYFQNEAQLEKSRLLSDRFSAERPKGSFSTLEIQRTEQGDSAMYLCASSLGTGGLEPYFGPGTRLTVT.

This rearrangement joins TRBV11-2 to TRBJ2-6; perhaps TRBD2 as D (5 bases). The V end lost 2 bases, the J end lost 2 bases, and 13 bases lay between the germline ends. The CDR3 has 17 residues. Germline V CDR1 and CDR2: SGHAT, FQNNGV. The CDR3 sequence is CASSLTGYKPGANVLTF. The CDR3 region has the DNA TGTGCCAGCAGCTTAACGGGGTATAAGCCTGGGGCCAACGTCCTGACTTTC.

The V gene is TRBV2, the J gene TRBJ2-1, with D maybe TRBD2 (5 bases). The CDR3 has 14 residues. Trimming shortened V by 7 bases and J by 0 bases, and 10 bases separated the two germline ends. In germline, CDR1 is SNHLY, CDR2 FYNNEI. CDR3 DNA: TGTGCCAGCAAGAGGACTCACTCCTACAATGAGCAGTTCTTC. As protein: CASKRTHSYNEQFF.

V gene TRBV9 combines with J gene TRBJ2-1; the D gene is possibly TRBD2 (6 bases). This CDR3 contains 16 residues. CDR1 is SGDLS and CDR2 is YYNGEE in the germline V gene. V shed 2 bases and J shed 0 bases, with 12 bases lying between them. The CDR3: CASSVGGMSSYNEQFF. The CDR3 coding sequence is TGTGCCAGCAGCGTTGGCGGGATGAGCTCCTACAATGAGCAGTTCTTC.

The chain combines TRBV7-9 with TRBJ2-1; 7 bases map to TRBD1. Trimming cost V 5 bases and J 12 bases; bases outside gene matches: 7. Germline CDR1 SEHNR, CDR2 FQNEAQ (reference sequence). The CDR3 is 12 amino acids. CDR3 nucleotides: TGTGCCAGCAGCCTAGACAGGGTCGGGCAGTTCTTC. Residues: CASSLDRVGQFF.

The chain uses TRBV18 and TRBJ1-3; D may be TRBD1 (5 bases). With 3 bases removed from V and 0 bases from J, the gap between germline ends came to 18 bases. Germline CDR1 is KGHSH and CDR2 is LQKENI. The CDR3 runs 18 residues. CDR3 coding DNA: TGTGCCAGCTCACCCATTTCGACAGAGGCAGGCTCTGGAAACACCATATATTTT. This codes for CASSPISTEAGSGNTIYF.

This clone was observed a single time. V and J are TRBV27 and TRBJ1-4; perhaps TRBD1 as D (5 bases). V gave up 2 bases and J gave up 0 bases, with 7 bases separating them. This CDR3 is 15 amino acids long. CDR1 MNHEY and CDR2 SMNVEV come from the germline V gene (reference sequence). The CDR3 bases are TGTGCCAGCAGTTTACGGGGGGCAACTAATGAAAAACTGTTTTTT. Translation: CASSLRGATNEKLFF. The whole variable domain, remainder taken from reference TRBV27 and TRBJ1-4, is EAQVTQNPRYLITVTGKKLTVTCSQNMNHEYMSWYRQDPGLGLRQIYYSMNVEVTDKGDVPEGYKVSRKEKRNFPLILESPSPNQTSLYFCASSLRGATNEKLFFGSGTQLSVL.

The rearrangement uses TRBV5-4 and TRBJ1-2; possible D gene TRBD1, 6 bases. Between the trimmed V and J ends, which lost 0 bases and 8 bases, there was a span of 11 bases. There are 13 residues in the CDR3. Germline V CDR1 and CDR2: SGHNT, YYREEE (reference sequence). This CDR3 is CASSLVAGEGYTF. The DNA of the CDR3 is TGTGCCAGCAGCTTGGTGGCAGGGGAAGGCTACACCTTC. The full variable domain, rest sourced from reference TRBV5-4 and TRBJ1-2, is ETGVTQSPTHLIKTRGQQVTLRCSSQSGHNTVSWYQQALGQGPQFIFQYYREEENGRGNFPPRFSGLQFPNYSSELNVNALELDDSALYLCASSLVAGEGYTFGSGTRLTVV.

V usage is TRBV6-5 and J usage is TRBJ1-2; TRBD1 is a possible D gene (6 bases). The germline V gene has CDR1 MNHEY and CDR2 SVGAGI. There are 15 residues in the CDR3. Trimming cost V 6 bases and J 5 bases, with 19 bases left between them. CDR3 nucleotides: TGTGCCAGCAGGATCTCTAGGACAGAACCGTATGGCTACACCTTC. Translating gives CASRISRTEPYGYTF.